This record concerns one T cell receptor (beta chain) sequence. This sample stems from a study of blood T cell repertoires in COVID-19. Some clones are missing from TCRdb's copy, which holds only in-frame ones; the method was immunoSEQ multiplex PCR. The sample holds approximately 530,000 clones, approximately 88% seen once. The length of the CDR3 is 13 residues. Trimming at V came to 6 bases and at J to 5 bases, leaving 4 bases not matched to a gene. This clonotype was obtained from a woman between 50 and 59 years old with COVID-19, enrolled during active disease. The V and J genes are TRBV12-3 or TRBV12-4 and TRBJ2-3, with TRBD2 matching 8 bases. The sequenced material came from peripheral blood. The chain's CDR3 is CASSRGGIDTQYF. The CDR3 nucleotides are TGTGCCAGCAGCCGGGGGGGGATAGATACGCAGTATTTT.